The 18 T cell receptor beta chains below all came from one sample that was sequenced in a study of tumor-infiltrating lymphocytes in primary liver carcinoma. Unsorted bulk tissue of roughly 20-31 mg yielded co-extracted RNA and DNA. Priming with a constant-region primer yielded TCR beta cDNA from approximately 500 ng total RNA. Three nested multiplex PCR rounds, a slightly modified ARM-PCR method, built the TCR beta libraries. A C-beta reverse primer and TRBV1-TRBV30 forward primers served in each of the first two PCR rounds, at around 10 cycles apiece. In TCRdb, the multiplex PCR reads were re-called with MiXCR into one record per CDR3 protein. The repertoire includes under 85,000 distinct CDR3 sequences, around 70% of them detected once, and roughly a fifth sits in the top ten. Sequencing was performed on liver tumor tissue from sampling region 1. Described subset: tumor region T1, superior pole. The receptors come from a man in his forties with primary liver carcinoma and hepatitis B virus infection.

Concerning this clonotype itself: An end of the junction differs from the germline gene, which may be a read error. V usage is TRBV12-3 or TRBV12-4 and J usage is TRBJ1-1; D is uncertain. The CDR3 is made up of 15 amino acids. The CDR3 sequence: CASSFSGLSGTETFF. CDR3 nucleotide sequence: TGTGCCAGCAGCTTTTCCGGGCTCTCGGGAACTGAAACTTTCTTT.

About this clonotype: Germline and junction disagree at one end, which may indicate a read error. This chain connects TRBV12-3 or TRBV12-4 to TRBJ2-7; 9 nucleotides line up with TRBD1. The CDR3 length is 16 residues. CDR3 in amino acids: CARSSPKTGGHREQYF. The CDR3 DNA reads TGTGCCCGCAGTTCACCCAAGACAGGGGGTCATCGGGAGCAGTACTTC.

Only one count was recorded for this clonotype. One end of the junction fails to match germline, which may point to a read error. This chain's CDR3 is CASSPGLAGDSYEQCF. The CDR3 DNA reads TGCGCCAGCAGCCCTGGACTAGCGGGAGATTCTTACGAGCAGTGCTTC. The chain joins TRBV5-1 to TRBJ2-7; 13 nucleotides line up with TRBD2. CDR3 size: 16 residues. Germline V gene lookup returns CDR1 SGHRS and CDR2 YFSETQ.

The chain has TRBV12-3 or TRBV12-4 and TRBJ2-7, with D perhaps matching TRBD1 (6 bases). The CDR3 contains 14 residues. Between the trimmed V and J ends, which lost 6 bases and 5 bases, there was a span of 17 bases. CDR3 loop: CASSLGQGTNEQYF. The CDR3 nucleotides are TGTGCCAGCAGCTTGGGGCAGGGGACCAACGAGCAGTACTTC.

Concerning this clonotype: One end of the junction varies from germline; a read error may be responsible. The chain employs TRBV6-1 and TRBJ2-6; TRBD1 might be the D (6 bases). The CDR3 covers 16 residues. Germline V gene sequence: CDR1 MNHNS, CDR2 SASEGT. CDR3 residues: CASTRTADSGVNVPTF. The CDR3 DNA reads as TGTGCCAGTACCAGGACAGCGGACTCTGGGGTCAACGTCCCGACTTTC.

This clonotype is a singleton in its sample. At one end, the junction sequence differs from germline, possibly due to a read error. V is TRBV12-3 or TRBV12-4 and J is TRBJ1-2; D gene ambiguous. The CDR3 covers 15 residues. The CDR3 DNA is TGTGCCATCAGTCGTCCCGGGATAGGGAGCTATGGCTACACCTTC. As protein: CAISRPGIGSYGYTF.

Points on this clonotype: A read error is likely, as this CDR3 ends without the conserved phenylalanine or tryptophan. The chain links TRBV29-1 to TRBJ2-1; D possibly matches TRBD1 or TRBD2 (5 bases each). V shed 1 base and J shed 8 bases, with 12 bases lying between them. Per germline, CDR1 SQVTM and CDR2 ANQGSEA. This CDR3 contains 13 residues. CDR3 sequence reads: CSVEGTVGDEQFL. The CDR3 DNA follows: TGCAGCGTTGAAGGGACGGTGGGGGATGAGCAGTTCTTA.

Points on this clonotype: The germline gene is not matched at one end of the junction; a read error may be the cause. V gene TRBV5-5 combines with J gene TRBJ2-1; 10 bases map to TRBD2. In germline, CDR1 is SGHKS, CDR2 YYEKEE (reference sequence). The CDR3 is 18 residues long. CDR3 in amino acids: CANSLLLASGSSYNEQFF. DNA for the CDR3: TGTGCCAACAGCTTGCTGTTGGCTAGCGGGAGTTCCTACAATGAGCAGTTCTTC.

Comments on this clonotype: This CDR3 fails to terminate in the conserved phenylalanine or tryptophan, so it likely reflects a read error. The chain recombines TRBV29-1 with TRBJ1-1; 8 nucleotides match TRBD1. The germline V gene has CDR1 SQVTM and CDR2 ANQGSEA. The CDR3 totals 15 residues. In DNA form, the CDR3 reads TGCAACGTTGAAGCGGGGGACAGGAGCCACCCTGAAGCTTTCCTT. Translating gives CNVEAGDRSHPEAFL.

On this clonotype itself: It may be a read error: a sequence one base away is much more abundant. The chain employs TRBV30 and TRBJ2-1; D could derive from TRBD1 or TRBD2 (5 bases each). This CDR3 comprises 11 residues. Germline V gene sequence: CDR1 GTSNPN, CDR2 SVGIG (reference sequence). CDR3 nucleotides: TGTGTCTGGAGCGGCAGGGCAGAGCAGTTCTTC. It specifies CVWSGRAEQFF.

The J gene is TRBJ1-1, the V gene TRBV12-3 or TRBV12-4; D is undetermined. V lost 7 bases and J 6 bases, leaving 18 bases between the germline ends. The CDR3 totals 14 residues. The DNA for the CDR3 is TGTGCCAGCACCCTTGTCCCATCTGCGGCTGAAGCTTTCTTT. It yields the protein CASTLVPSAAEAFF.

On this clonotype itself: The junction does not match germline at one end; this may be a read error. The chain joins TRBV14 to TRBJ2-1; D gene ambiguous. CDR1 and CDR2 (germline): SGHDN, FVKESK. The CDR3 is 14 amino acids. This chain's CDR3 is CANSQDHHYNEQFF. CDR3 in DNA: TGTGCCAACAGCCAAGATCACCACTACAACGAGCAGTTCTTC.

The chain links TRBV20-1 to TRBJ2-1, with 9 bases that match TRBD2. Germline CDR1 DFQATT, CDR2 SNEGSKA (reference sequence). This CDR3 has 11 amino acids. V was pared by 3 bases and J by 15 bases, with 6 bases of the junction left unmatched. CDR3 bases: TGCAGTGCTAGGACTAGCGGCTCGGGGTTCTTC. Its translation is CSARTSGSGFF.

As DNA, the CDR3 is TGTGCCAGCGGCGCCCGGGACAGGCATTTCTACGAGCAGTACTTC. It specifies CASGARDRHFYEQYF. V is TRBV11-2 and J is TRBJ2-7, with TRBD1 matching 8 bases. Germline assignment: CDR1 SGHAT and CDR2 FQNNGV. Unmatched junction bases numbered 12, after V lost 8 bases and J lost 3 bases. The CDR3 has 15 residues.

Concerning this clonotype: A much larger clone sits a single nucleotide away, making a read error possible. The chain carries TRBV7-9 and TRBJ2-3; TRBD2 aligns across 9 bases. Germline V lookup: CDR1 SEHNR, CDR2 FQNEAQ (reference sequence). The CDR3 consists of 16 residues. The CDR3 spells CANSGLAGFFTDTQYF. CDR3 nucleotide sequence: TGTGCCAACAGCGGCCTAGCGGGATTCTTCACAGATACGCAGTATTTT.

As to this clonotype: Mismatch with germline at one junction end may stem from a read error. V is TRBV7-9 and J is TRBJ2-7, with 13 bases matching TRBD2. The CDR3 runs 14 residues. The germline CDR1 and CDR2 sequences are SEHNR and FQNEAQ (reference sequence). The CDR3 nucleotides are TGTACCAGCAGCTTAGGAGGGACTAGCGGGACTCAGCACTTC. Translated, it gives CTSSLGGTSGTQHF.

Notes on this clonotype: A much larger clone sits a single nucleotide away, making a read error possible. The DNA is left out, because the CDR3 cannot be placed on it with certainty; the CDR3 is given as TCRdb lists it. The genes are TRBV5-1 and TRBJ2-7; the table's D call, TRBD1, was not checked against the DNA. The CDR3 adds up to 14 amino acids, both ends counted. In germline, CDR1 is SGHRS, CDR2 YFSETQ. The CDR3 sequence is CASRWGQGAYEQHF.

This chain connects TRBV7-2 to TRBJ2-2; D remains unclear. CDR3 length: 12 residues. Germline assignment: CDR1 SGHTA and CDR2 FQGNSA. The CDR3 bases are TGTGTCAGTAGCTTAGCCACCGGGGAGCTGTTTTTT. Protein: CVSSLATGELFF.